This T cell receptor beta chain was captured by sequencing in a study of response to subunit inactivated influenza vaccine. Overall study results and limits: Few additional T cells are recruited per seasonal influenza vaccination, authors suggested.

The V end lost 5 bases, the J end lost 2 bases, and 16 bases lay between the germline ends. The CDR3 has 16 residues. Germline lookup yields CDR1 ENHRY and CDR2 SYGVKD. On this clonotype: Its cognate antigen is unknown.

MiXCR, applied by TCRdb to the RT-PCR reads, yields one record per CDR3 protein. The table includes some 850,000 distinct CDR3 sequences, around 20% detected once. Sequences were derived from PBMCs from blood, sampled 5 days after vaccination. This rearrangement joins TRBV10-3 to TRBJ2-1, with a tentative D call TRBD2 (7 bases). The sequence came from a man aged 45 to 65 who received an inactivated influenza vaccine. CDR3 residues: CAISRGGQTAYNEQFF. CDR3 DNA sequence: TGTGCCATCAGTAGGGGGGGACAAACAGCCTACAATGAGCAGTTCTTC.